This is a list of T cell receptor beta chains from one sample in a study of early T cells in non-severe SARS-CoV-2 infection. Using its own MiXCR run on the 5' RACE reads, TCRdb lists one record per CDR3 protein. The sample lists under 95,000 distinct CDR3 sequences; roughly 12% were seen once. Material: whole blood. The receptors shown here come from an adult who was a healthcare worker with PCR-confirmed SARS-CoV-2 infection or an uninfected control (not recorded which). Each CDR3 is given with its conserved first and last residue. Each record gives: D gene, V gene, clone size, J gene, CDR3 protein, CDR3 DNA. A D gene is named only where the DNA matches it firmly. Expanded clones are given a class, and other clones once, few, many or no size at all.

>NA|TRBV5-1|many|TRBJ2-5
CASSPDRRETQYF
TGCGCCAGCAGCCCAGACAGGAGGGAGACCCAGTACTTC
>NA|TRBV29-1|many|TRBJ1-2
CSVDGDSNYGYTF
TGCAGCGTTGACGGGGATTCTAACTATGGCTACACCTTC
>TRBD2|TRBV7-7|many|TRBJ2-5
CASSLGLAGGGETQYF
TGTGCCAGCAGCCTGGGACTAGCGGGAGGAGGAGAGACCCAGTACTTC
>NA|TRBV21-1|few|TRBJ2-1
CASPRADNEQFF
TGTGCCAGCCCTCGAGCGGACAATGAGCAGTTCTTC
>TRBD2|TRBV27|NA|TRBJ2-3
CASSSTSGRSTDTQYF
TGTGCCAGCAGTTCGACTAGCGGGAGAAGCACAGATACGCAGTATTTT
>NA|TRBV5-6|many|TRBJ1-6
CASSLYGEDSPLHF
TGTGCCAGCAGCTTGTATGGTGAGGATTCACCCCTCCACTTT
>NA|TRBV24-1|few|TRBJ1-2
CATSDQNYGYTF
TGTGCCACCAGTGACCAAAACTATGGCTACACCTTC
>NA|TRBV11-2|few|TRBJ2-2
CASSLGRRIKSTGELFF
TGTGCCAGCAGCTTAGGCCGCCGGATCAAGTCCACCGGGGAGCTGTTTTTT
>TRBD2|TRBV10-3|NA|TRBJ2-2
CAITSNGRSVNTGELFF
TGTGCCATCACCAGTAACGGGAGGTCGGTCAACACCGGGGAGCTGTTTTTT
>NA|TRBV18|NA|TRBJ2-1
CASSLIPLASNEQFF
TGTGCCAGCTCACTTATCCCCCTCGCCTCCAATGAGCAGTTCTTC
>NA|TRBV7-2|NA|TRBJ1-1
CASSRRSTEAFF
TGTGCCAGCAGCCGCCGTAGCACTGAAGCTTTCTTT
>TRBD2|TRBV25-1|few|TRBJ2-7
CASSPSGKDYEQYF
TGTGCCAGCAGTCCTAGCGGGAAAGACTACGAGCAGTACTTC
>TRBD2|TRBV6-5|many|TRBJ2-3
CASSYGGSGGDTQYF
TGTGCCAGCAGTTACGGAGGGAGCGGGGGGGACACGCAGTATTTT
>TRBD1|TRBV28|many|TRBJ2-7
CASSLRAGGSYEQYF
TGTGCCAGCAGTTTGAGGGCAGGGGGCAGCTACGAGCAGTACTTC
>TRBD1|TRBV27|many|TRBJ2-7
CASSLLTGGYEQYF
TGTGCCAGCAGTTTACTGACAGGGGGCTACGAGCAGTACTTC
>NA|TRBV5-1|NA|TRBJ1-1
CASRGTATEAFF
TGCGCCAGCAGAGGGACGGCCACTGAAGCTTTCTTT
>NA|TRBV20-1|many|TRBJ2-5
CSAASKSPATQYF
TGCAGTGCCGCCTCGAAGTCCCCGGCGACCCAGTACTTC
>NA|TRBV5-4|many|TRBJ2-7
CASSLDRYEQYF
TGTGCCAGCAGCCTCGACAGGTACGAGCAGTACTTC
>TRBD2|TRBV7-2|few|TRBJ2-3
CASTGLAGGFRYTQYF
TGTGCCAGCACCGGGCTAGCGGGAGGGTTTCGGTATACGCAGTATTTT
>TRBD1|TRBV20-1|NA|TRBJ1-2
CSARLDRARGYTF
TGCAGTGCTAGACTCGACAGGGCCCGCGGCTACACCTTC
>NA|TRBV7-9|many|TRBJ1-4
CASSLALGRGEEKLFF
TGTGCCAGCAGCTTAGCGCTGGGCAGGGGAGAGGAAAAACTGTTTTTT
>TRBD1|TRBV18|NA|TRBJ2-6
CASSSNAGQGLLVLTF
TGTGCCAGCTCAAGTAACGCCGGACAGGGCCTTCTCGTCCTGACTTTC
>TRBD1|TRBV27|many|TRBJ1-3
CASSLSPQGASGNTIYF
TGTGCCAGCAGTTTATCCCCCCAGGGGGCATCTGGAAACACCATATATTTT
>NA|TRBV7-6|NA|TRBJ2-3
CASSSQGGYLDTQYF
TGTGCCAGCAGCTCCCAGGGAGGTTACCTAGATACGCAGTATTTT
>NA|TRBV29-1|NA|TRBJ2-7
CSVEERTTAYEQYF
TGCAGCGTTGAAGAGAGAACGACCGCCTACGAGCAGTACTTC